This TCR beta chain was sequenced in a study of a mutant IDH1 vaccine in newly diagnosed glioma (dated by TCRdb to the early 2020s). Broadly, across the study: In the chemotherapy-containing groups, vaccination started alongside temozolomide cycles, whereas in patients who had radiotherapy alone it started 4-6 weeks after radiotherapy. Peripheral blood samples were drawn at six visits, namely V03 (baseline), V05, V07, V10, V12 and V13. For exploratory analyses, 25 to 30 treated patients had longitudinal TCRB deep sequencing done wherever samples were available. Before enrollment, most patients had been given radiochemotherapy with temozolomide as standard therapy, while the rest had received either radiotherapy alone or temozolomide alone. Of the approximately 29 treated patients, approximately 62% were male and about 40% were female, and a mean age of approximately 40 years was recorded. Visit V12 was the week-35 safety follow-up and visit V13 was the week-47 end of study.

The germline V gene (reference sequence) supplies CDR1 SEHNR and CDR2 FQNEAQ. V lost 3 bases and J lost 3 bases, and the count of bases not matched to a germline gene is 3. Taken from cysteine to phenylalanine, the CDR3 has 15 residues. Only the CDR3 DNA stays, 45 bases, in frame from base 1. Library generation was performed with the immunoSEQ multiplex PCR assay. The hsTCRB Kit was used according to the manufacturer's protocol to amplify rearranged TCR beta chain sequences. An Illumina MiSeq was used to sequence the TCRB libraries. On the study's bioinformatics: The proprietary platform of the kit vendor was used for demultiplexing, trimming and gene mapping. In TCRdb, the immuneACCESS table is reduced to in-frame sequences with V and J assigned. These tables do not hold every clone; where another copy was compared, an unresolved V gene accounts for under half, and the others remain unexplained. The DNA gave D and trimming, while V, J and clone size come from that table. This sample has tens of thousands of clones in its table, and 80% to 90% of those were observed once. 1.6% of the sample is taken by the ten largest.

Broader findings and caveats from the paper: It was noted by the authors that analyses of patient blood samples could not be reproduced owing to sample limitations. Immune responses induced by the vaccine were seen in more than 85% of patients across multiple MHC alleles. Availability determined which PBMC samples were chosen for TCRB deep sequencing. Pseudoprogression seemed to be unrelated to changes in the top peripheral T cell clonotypes found by TCRB sequencing.

The time point label here, explained by the study, means: week 35, safety follow-up. Every vaccine dose consisted of 300 ug of a 20-mer mutant IDH1 peptide in Montanide, administered subcutaneously together with topical imiquimod. Across visits V03 through V10, patients got a total of eight vaccinations, given in weeks 1, 3, 5, 7, 11, 15, 19 and 23. Newly diagnosed WHO grade 3 or 4 IDH1-mutant astrocytomas showing loss of nuclear ATRX were present in the donors. The samples were drawn from NOA16, a multicentre, single-arm, open-label phase I trial in Germany that tested a mutant IDH1 peptide vaccine in humans for the first time. The DNeasy Blood and Tissue Kit was used to extract genomic DNA from EDTA blood for TCRB sequencing. A note on this clone: No cognate antigen has been identified for it. No per-base quality is available; no much larger clone lies one base away.

The source of this sequence is a middle-aged man with glioma. The V gene is TRBV7-9 and the J gene is TRBJ1-2; 11 junctional bases match TRBD1. Sequenced material: PBMCs, taken from a glioma patient whose treatment included an IDH1 peptide vaccine. The nucleotide sequence is TGTGCCAGCAGCTTGAGGACAGGGGGCGACTATGGCTACACCTTC. Its translation reads: CASSLRTGGDYGYTF.